The rows below give T cell receptor beta chains drawn from one sample of a study of shared clonotypes between healthy human individuals. Data came from immunoSEQ multiplex PCR; TCRdb stores just in-frame clones and leaves some out. The data hold under 1,100,000 clones, with approximately 80% observed a single time. Sequenced input: memory CD4+ T cells from PBMCs. Receptor source: a man younger than 35 in good health. Some clones in this sample may be carry-over from other donors' samples. The CDR3 runs from the conserved cysteine through the conserved F or W.

j_gene | v_gene | CDR3aa
TRBJ2-7 | TRBV12-2 | CASRFLGEF
TRBJ2-1 | TRBV9 | CASSVEGRGYNEQFF
TRBJ1-4 | TRBV6-9 | CASRDQDRGLSLTNEKLFF
TRBJ2-3 | TRBV6-6 | CASSYFDTQYF
TRBJ2-2 | TRBV15 | CATSSPKEGAGELFF
TRBJ2-7 | TRBV25-1 | CASSDARDRGRNEQYF
TRBJ1-6 | TRBV28 | CASSTGTRGSPLHF
TRBJ1-5 | TRBV28 | CASSLAGSNQPQHF
TRBJ2-1 | TRBV7-2 | CASSLGGPGFF
TRBJ1-2 | TRBV28 | CASRSRAYGYTF
TRBJ1-2 | TRBV4-2 | CASSPRSRGDYGYTF
TRBJ1-2 | TRBV4-3 | CASSQEGGTNYGYTF
TRBJ2-1 | TRBV5-1 | CASSRRTEGNEQFF
TRBJ1-4 | TRBV29-1 | CSVGGQGLGGEKLFF
TRBJ2-2 | TRBV27 | CASSLLWDHGELFF
TRBJ2-1 | TRBV7-3 | CASSLTLRGTYNEQFF
TRBJ2-2 | TRBV18 | CASSPWGAINTGELFF
TRBJ2-7 | TRBV23-1 | CASPTKTGSSYEQYF
TRBJ2-3 | TRBV28 | CASSLSATDTQYF
TRBJ2-2 | TRBV7-2 | CASSLGGLAGVRGELFF
TRBJ2-3 | TRBV27 | CASSLRWGLAGAANTDTQYF
TRBJ2-7 | TRBV5-1 | CASSPPGDEQYF
TRBJ2-7 | TRBV27 | CASSFGRTTYEQYF
TRBJ2-7 | TRBV28 | CASSLFMQGTYEQYF